What follows are 25 T cell receptor beta chains derived from one specimen sequenced in a study of T cell repertoires in cytomegalovirus infection. TCRdb analysed the reads with MiXCR anew, one entry per CDR3 protein. This table has 100,000 to 150,000 distinct CDR3 sequences, almost 9% appearing once. Sequencing input: PBMCs. These receptors all come from a human donor in good health (CMV status not recorded). Some clones in this sample may be carry-over from other donors' samples.

This clonotype was found once. The conserved phenylalanine or tryptophan normally closing the CDR3 is absent here, so this likely arose from a read error. The chain carries TRBV6-6 and TRBJ1-2; 10 bases agree with TRBD1. Germline V lookup: CDR1 MNHNY, CDR2 SVGAGI (reference sequence). The CDR3 sequence is 17 residues long. CDR3 protein: CARSSPGQGSANYGYTI. In DNA form, the CDR3 reads TGTGCCCGCAGCTCTCCGGGACAGGGGAGCGCTAACTATGGCTACACCATC.

This clonotype has only a few counts. The chain recombines TRBV29-1 with TRBJ2-5, with 8 nucleotides matching TRBD1. Germline V lookup: CDR1 SQVTM, CDR2 ANQGSEA. V trimming: 7 bases; J trimming: 6 bases; junction bases outside the gene matches: 13. The CDR3 has 14 residues. The CDR3 loop reads CSASPGGQVKTQYF. The CDR3 nucleotides are TGCAGCGCATCGCCAGGGGGCCAAGTAAAGACCCAGTACTTC.

This clonotype appeared a few times. The DNA for the CDR3 is TGCAGCTTGTCTAGCGGGCGCACAGATACGCAGTATTTT. Translated: CSLSSGRTDTQYF. V is TRBV29-1 and J is TRBJ2-3; 8 bases are a match to TRBD2. The V and J ends lost 8 bases and 1 base, in that order; junction bases with no gene match: 5. The V gene's germline CDR1 is SQVTM and CDR2 ANQGSEA. This CDR3 is 13 amino acids long.

About this clonotype: This clone may be a read error of a much larger clone one base away. The chain joins TRBV2 to TRBJ2-3, with 15 bases that match TRBD2. Trimming at V came to 10 bases and at J to 6 bases, leaving 11 bases not matched to a gene. Germline values: CDR1 SNHLY, CDR2 FYNNEI. The CDR3 runs 16 residues. The CDR3 DNA is TGTGCCACCACGGGGACTAGCGGGGGGACAAGGGATACGCAGTATTTT. Encoded protein: CATTGTSGGTRDTQYF.

CDR3 DNA sequence: TGTGCCAGCAGTCCGTGGGACCGGGACACCATATATTTT. This translates into CASSPWDRDTIYF. The V and J genes are TRBV12-3 or TRBV12-4 and TRBJ1-3, with a possible D match to TRBD1 (5 bases). With 5 bases removed from V and 8 bases from J, the gap between germline ends came to 13 bases. The CDR3 spans 13 residues.

Many counts were recorded for this clonotype. The chain recombines TRBV7-2 with TRBJ2-3; no clear D. Germline CDR1 SGHTA, CDR2 FQGNSA. Trimming shortened V by 5 bases and J by 6 bases, and 9 bases separated the two germline ends. This CDR3 is built from 12 residues. The chain's CDR3 is CASSPGLDTQYF. The CDR3 DNA follows: TGTGCCAGCAGCCCCGGGTTGGATACGCAGTATTTT.

J is TRBJ2-1 and V is TRBV28; D may be TRBD2 (5 bases). The V end was cut by 7 bases, the J end by 0 bases, with 13 bases between. In germline, CDR1 is MDHEN, CDR2 SYDVKM. The CDR3 runs 15 residues. This chain's CDR3 is CASNPPGDSYNEQFF. CDR3 bases: TGTGCCAGCAATCCACCCGGGGACTCCTACAATGAGCAGTTCTTC.

The chain couples TRBV20-1 to TRBJ1-1; the match to TRBD1 covers 10 bases. Trimming removed 1 base from V and 7 bases from J; junction bases left unmatched: 3. The CDR3 extends over 13 amino acids. The germline V gene encodes CDR1 DFQATT and CDR2 SNEGSKA (reference sequence). The chain's CDR3 is CSARGQGADEAFF. The CDR3 coding sequence is TGCAGTGCTAGAGGACAGGGGGCGGATGAAGCTTTCTTT.

This clonotype was observed many times. The chain combines TRBV7-2 with TRBJ2-1; D gene unclear. Germline CDR1 reads SGHTA; CDR2 reads FQGNSA. CDR3 length equals 11 residues. V dropped 5 bases and J dropped 7 bases, with 6 bases sitting between them. This chain's CDR3 is CASSRRNEQFF. The CDR3 DNA reads as TGTGCCAGCAGCCGGCGAAATGAGCAGTTCTTC.

This clonotype was seen at least ten times. The rearrangement joins TRBV7-8 to TRBJ1-1; D unresolved. Trimming shortened V by 1 base and J by 5 bases, and 14 bases separated the two germline ends. The CDR3 spans 15 residues. The germline gives CDR1 SGHVS, CDR2 FQNEAQ. The CDR3 spells CASSLGSFEGTEAFF. For the CDR3, the DNA is TGTGCCAGCAGCTTAGGGAGCTTTGAGGGAACTGAAGCTTTCTTT.

This clonotype was seen repeatedly, ten times or more. This rearrangement joins TRBV28 to TRBJ2-5; D unclear. Between the trimmed V and J ends, which lost 4 bases and 5 bases, there was a span of 2 bases. CDR3 length: 10 amino acids. Germline CDR1 and CDR2: MDHEN and SYDVKM. CDR3 coding DNA: TGTGCCAGCAGTTCCGAGACCCAGTACTTC. The encoded protein is CASSSETQYF.

This clonotype was seen repeatedly, ten times or more. V usage is TRBV7-6 and J usage is TRBJ1-4; a possible D gene is TRBD1 (5 bases). Trimming left V 4 bases short and J 8 bases short, with 17 bases between. This CDR3 is built from 15 residues. The germline CDR1 and CDR2 sequences are SGHVS and FNYEAQ. In nucleotides, the CDR3 is TGTGCCAGCAGCTCCTCCATAGACAACAGGGAAAAACTGTTTTTT. Protein sequence: CASSSSIDNREKLFF.

In this sample, this clonotype turned up many times. The V gene is TRBV28, the J gene TRBJ1-1; D ambiguous. The CDR3 extends over 12 amino acids. Germline V gene lookup returns CDR1 MDHEN and CDR2 SYDVKM. V lost 3 bases, J lost 8 bases, and 10 bases lay in between. The CDR3 nucleotides are TGTGCCAGCAGTTTCCAACAGAGGGAAGCTTTCTTT. It yields the protein CASSFQQREAFF.

This clonotype has ten or more counts. The chain is built from TRBV12-3 or TRBV12-4 and TRBJ1-2; TRBD1 matches at 7 bases. V gave up 5 bases and J gave up 6 bases; unmatched junction bases: 6. This CDR3 region has 13 residues. The CDR3 sequence: CASSQDRADGYTF. The CDR3 DNA reads as TGTGCCAGCAGTCAAGACAGGGCGGATGGCTACACCTTC.

The rearrangement joins TRBV7-3 to TRBJ2-2; D remains unclear. V gave up 5 bases and J gave up 5 bases, with 6 bases separating them. CDR1 and CDR2 from the germline V gene are SGHTA and FQGTGA. CDR3 size: 12 residues. The CDR3 sequence: CASSHRTGELFF. The CDR3 nucleotides are TGTGCCAGCAGCCATAGGACCGGGGAGCTGTTTTTT.

In this sample, this clonotype turned up a few times. The V and J genes are TRBV3-1 and TRBJ1-1; D is unresolved. Trimming removed 4 bases at V and 6 bases at J, with 12 bases between. The germline CDR1 and CDR2 sequences are LGHDT and YNNKEL (reference sequence). The CDR3 covers 13 residues. As DNA, the CDR3 is TGTGCCAGCAGCCTCGCCCTGCTCGCTGAAGCTTTCTTT. Its protein is CASSLALLAEAFF.

This clonotype was observed many times. This chain uses TRBV7-2 with TRBJ2-1; D call uncertain. This CDR3 comprises 13 residues. V shed 4 bases and J shed 6 bases, with 10 bases lying between them. Germline CDR1 reads SGHTA; CDR2 reads FQGNSA. DNA of the CDR3: TGTGCCAGCAGCTATCACCCCATCAATGAGCAGTTCTTC. Translating gives CASSYHPINEQFF.

This clonotype occurred many times. The chain joins TRBV7-2 to TRBJ1-1; the D gene is possibly TRBD1 (6 bases). CDR1 is SGHTA, CDR2 FQGNSA, per germline. Trimming stripped 5 bases from V and 1 base from J, with 11 bases between. The CDR3 has 14 residues. DNA of the CDR3: TGTGCCAGCAGCGCCCTACAGGGGAACACTGAAGCTTTCTTT. Its translation is CASSALQGNTEAFF.

This clonotype occurred many times. The chain has TRBV7-2 and TRBJ2-6; possibly TRBD2 for D (7 bases). The V gene lost 5 bases and the J gene lost 1 base, with 18 bases spanning the gap. This CDR3 spans 18 amino acids. Germline CDR1 and CDR2: SGHTA and FQGNSA. CDR3 DNA sequence: TGTGCCAGCAGCCCCTGGGGGGGGGCGCTTTCTGGGGCCAACGTCCTGACTTTC. This codes for CASSPWGGALSGANVLTF.

In the case of this clonotype: Just one base apart from a much larger clone, this may be a read error. The rearrangement joins TRBV24-1 to TRBJ1-2; possibly TRBD1 for D (5 bases). The CDR3 consists of 14 residues. Germline V gene lookup returns CDR1 KGHDR and CDR2 SFDVKD. For the CDR3, the DNA is TGTCCCACCAGTGATTCTTCCAGGGATCATGGCTACACCTTC. This translates into CPTSDSSRDHGYTF.

In its sample, this clonotype was seen many times. The chain has TRBV6-6 and TRBJ1-5; 9 positions match TRBD1. V lost 6 bases to trimming and J lost 5 bases; unmatched junction nucleotides: 5. The CDR3 has 14 amino acids. Germline-derived CDR1 and CDR2 are MNHNY and SVGAGI (reference sequence). CDR3 protein: CASSRDRVDQPQHF. CDR3 nucleotides: TGTGCCAGCAGCCGGGACAGGGTGGATCAGCCCCAGCATTTT.

V gene TRBV20-1 combines with J gene TRBJ2-7; 7 positions match TRBD1. The CDR3 contains 13 residues. J was trimmed by 4 bases and V by 5 bases; bases with no gene match: 8. CDR1 DFQATT and CDR2 SNEGSKA come from the germline V gene (reference sequence). Here the CDR3 DNA reads TGCAGTGCTGAAGGGACAGAATATTACGAGCAGTACTTC. Protein product: CSAEGTEYYEQYF.

This clonotype was counted only a few times. This chain connects TRBV6-2 or TRBV6-3 to TRBJ1-6; D gene uncertain. The germline V and J ends were trimmed by 0 bases and 6 bases, with 6 bases remaining between them. Per germline, CDR1 MNHEY and CDR2 SVGEGT. The CDR3 length is 14 residues. CDR3: CASSYSWGNSPLHF. CDR3 nucleotides: TGTGCCAGCAGTTACTCATGGGGTAATTCACCCCTCCACTTT.

This chain uses TRBV19 with TRBJ1-6; 7 bases fit TRBD1. The CDR3 is 13 residues long. Trimming at V came to 6 bases and at J to 10 bases, leaving 6 bases not matched to a gene. Germline CDR1 LNHDA, CDR2 SQIVND (reference sequence). CDR3 protein: CASSLRGGSPLHF. The CDR3 DNA reads as TGTGCCAGTAGCCTCAGGGGGGGATCACCCCTCCACTTT.

The chain links TRBV29-1 to TRBJ2-1, with TRBD2 identical over 7 bases. V shed 2 bases and J 4 bases; nucleotides not matched to a gene: 8. This CDR3 is built from 15 residues. Germline CDR1 SQVTM, CDR2 ANQGSEA. The CDR3 DNA follows: TGCAGCGTTGAATTGAGGCGACTAGCTTACAATGAGCAGTTCTTC. This codes for CSVELRRLAYNEQFF.